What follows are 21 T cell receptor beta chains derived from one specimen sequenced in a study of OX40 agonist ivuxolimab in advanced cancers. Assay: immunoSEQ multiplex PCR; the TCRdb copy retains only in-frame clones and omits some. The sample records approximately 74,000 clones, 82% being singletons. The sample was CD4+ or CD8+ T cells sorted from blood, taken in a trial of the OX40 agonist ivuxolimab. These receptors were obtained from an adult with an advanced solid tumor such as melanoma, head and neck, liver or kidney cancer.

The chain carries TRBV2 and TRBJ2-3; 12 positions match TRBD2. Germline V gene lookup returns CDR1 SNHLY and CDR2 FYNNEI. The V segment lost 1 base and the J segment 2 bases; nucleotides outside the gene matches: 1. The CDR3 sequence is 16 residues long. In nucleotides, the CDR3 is TGTGCCAGCAGTGAAGGACTAGCGGGGGTCACAGATACGCAGTATTTT. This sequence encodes CASSEGLAGVTDTQYF.

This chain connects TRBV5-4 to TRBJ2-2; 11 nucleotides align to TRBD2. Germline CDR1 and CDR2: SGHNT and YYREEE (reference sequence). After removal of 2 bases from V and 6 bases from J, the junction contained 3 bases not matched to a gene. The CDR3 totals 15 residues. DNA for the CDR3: TGTGCCAGCAGCTTTAGCGGGGGGGCCGCCGGGGAGCTGTTTTTT. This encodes CASSFSGGAAGELFF.

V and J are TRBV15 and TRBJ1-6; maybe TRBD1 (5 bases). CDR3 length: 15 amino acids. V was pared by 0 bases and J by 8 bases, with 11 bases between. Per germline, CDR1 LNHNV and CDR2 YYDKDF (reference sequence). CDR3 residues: CATSRDQGGYSPLHF. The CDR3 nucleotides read TGTGCCACCAGCAGAGATCAGGGAGGGTATTCACCCCTCCACTTT.

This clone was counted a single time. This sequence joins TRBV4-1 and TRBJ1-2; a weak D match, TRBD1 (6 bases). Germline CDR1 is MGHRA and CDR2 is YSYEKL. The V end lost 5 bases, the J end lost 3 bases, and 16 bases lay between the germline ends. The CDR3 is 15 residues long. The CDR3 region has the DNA TGCGCCAGCAGCGCTGCGCCGACAGGTGACTATGGCTACACCTTC. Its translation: CASSAAPTGDYGYTF.

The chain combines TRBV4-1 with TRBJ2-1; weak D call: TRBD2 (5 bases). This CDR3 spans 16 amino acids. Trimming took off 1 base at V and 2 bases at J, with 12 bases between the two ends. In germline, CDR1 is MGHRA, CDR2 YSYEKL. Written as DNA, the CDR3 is TGCGCCAGCAGCCAAGTAGAGAGCGGAACCTACAATGAGCAGTTCTTC. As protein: CASSQVESGTYNEQFF.

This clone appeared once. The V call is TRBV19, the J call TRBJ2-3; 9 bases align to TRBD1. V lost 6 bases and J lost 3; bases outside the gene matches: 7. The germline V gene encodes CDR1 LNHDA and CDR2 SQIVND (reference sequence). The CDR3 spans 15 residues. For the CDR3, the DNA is TGTGCCAGTAGGCCCTCACAGGGGGCTACAGATACGCAGTATTTT. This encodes CASRPSQGATDTQYF.

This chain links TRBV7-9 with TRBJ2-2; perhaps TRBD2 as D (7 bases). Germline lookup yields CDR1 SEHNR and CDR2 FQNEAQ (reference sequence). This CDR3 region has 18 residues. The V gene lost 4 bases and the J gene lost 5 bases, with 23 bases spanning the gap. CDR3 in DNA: TGTGCCAGCAGCTATGGGCTAGCGGAGGGGGTTTGGACCGGGGAGCTGTTTTTT. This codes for CASSYGLAEGVWTGELFF.

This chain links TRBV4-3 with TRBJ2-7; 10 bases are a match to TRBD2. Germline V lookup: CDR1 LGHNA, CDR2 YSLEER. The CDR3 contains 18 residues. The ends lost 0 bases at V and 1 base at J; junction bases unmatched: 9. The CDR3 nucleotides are TGCGCCAGCAGCCAAGAAATGACTAGCGGGCCACTTTCCTACGAGCAGTACTTC. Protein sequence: CASSQEMTSGPLSYEQYF.

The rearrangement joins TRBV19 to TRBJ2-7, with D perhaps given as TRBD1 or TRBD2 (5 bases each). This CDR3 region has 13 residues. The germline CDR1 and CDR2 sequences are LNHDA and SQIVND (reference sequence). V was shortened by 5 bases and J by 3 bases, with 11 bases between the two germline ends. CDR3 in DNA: TGTGCCAGTAGTGAGGGGCCCTTCTACGAGCAGTACGTC. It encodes CASSEGPFYEQYV.

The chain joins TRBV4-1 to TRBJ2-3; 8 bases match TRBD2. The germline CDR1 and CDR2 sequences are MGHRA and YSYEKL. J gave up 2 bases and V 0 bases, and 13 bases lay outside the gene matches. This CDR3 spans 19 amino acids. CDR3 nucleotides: TGCGCCAGCAGCCAAGAAATAGGGGGACTAGGGTCTCCCACAGATACGCAGTATTTT. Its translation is CASSQEIGGLGSPTDTQYF.

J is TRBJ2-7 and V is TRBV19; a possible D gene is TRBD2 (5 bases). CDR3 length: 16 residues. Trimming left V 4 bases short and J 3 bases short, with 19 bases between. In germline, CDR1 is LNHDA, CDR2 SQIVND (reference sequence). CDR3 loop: CASSNPGGVTSYEQYF. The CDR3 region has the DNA TGTGCCAGTAGTAACCCCGGAGGAGTTACCAGCTACGAGCAGTACTTC.

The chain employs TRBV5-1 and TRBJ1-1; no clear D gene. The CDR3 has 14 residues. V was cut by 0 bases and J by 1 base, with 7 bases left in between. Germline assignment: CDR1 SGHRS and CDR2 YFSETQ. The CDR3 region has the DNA TGCGCCAGCAGCTTGGGGACGGCGAACACTGAAGCTTTCTTT. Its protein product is CASSLGTANTEAFF.

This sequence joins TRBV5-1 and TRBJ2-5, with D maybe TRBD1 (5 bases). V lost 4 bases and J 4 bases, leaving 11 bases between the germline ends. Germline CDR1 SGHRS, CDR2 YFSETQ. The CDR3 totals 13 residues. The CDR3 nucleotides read TGCGCCAGCAGCGCCAGGGTATTAGAGACCCAGTACTTC. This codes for CASSARVLETQYF.

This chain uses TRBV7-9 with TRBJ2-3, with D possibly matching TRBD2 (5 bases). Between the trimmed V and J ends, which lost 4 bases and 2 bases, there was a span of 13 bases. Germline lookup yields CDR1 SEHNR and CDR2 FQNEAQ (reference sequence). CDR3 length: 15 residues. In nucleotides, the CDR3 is TGTGCCAGCAGCTCCGATCTAGCAATCACAGATACGCAGTATTTT. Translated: CASSSDLAITDTQYF.

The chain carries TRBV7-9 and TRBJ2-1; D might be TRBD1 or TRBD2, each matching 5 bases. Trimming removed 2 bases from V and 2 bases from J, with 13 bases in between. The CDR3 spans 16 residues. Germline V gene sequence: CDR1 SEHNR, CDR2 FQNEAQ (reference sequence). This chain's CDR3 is CASSLRIRGAYNEQFF. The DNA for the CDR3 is TGTGCCAGCAGCTTACGGATACGGGGCGCCTACAATGAGCAGTTCTTC.

As DNA, the CDR3 is TGTGCCAGCTCACCGGGGGGGGACTTCCTCGTTCCCCAGCATTTT. Translation gives CASSPGGDFLVPQHF. The chain employs TRBV18 and TRBJ1-5; tentatively, D is TRBD1 (5 bases). Trimming took 3 bases from V and 10 from J, leaving 19 bases between them. The CDR3 runs to 15 residues. Germline V gene sequence: CDR1 KGHSH, CDR2 LQKENI.

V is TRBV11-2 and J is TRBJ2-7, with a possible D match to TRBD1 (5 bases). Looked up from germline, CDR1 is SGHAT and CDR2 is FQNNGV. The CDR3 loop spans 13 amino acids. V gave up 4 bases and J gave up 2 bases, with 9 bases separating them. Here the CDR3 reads CASSSPTAYEQYV. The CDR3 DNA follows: TGTGCCAGCAGCTCCCCGACAGCCTACGAGCAGTACGTC.

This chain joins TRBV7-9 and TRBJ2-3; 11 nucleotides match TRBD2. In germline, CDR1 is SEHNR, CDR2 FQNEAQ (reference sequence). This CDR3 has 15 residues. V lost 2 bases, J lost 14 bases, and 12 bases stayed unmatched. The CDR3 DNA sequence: TGTGCCAGCAGCTTAAAGACGGCTACCGGGACTAGCGGGTATTTT. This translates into CASSLKTATGTSGYF.

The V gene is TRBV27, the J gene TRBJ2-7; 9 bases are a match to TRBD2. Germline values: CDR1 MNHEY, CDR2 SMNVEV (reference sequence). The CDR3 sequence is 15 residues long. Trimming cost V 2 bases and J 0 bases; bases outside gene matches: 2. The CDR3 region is CASSLVAGVSYEQYF. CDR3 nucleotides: TGTGCCAGCAGTTTAGTAGCGGGAGTCTCCTACGAGCAGTACTTC.

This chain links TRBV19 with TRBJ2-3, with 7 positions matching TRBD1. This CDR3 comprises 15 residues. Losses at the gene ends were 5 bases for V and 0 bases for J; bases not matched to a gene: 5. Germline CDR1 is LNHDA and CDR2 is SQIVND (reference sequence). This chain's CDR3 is CASSPRGISTDTQYF. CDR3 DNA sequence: TGTGCCAGTAGTCCCAGGGGGATAAGCACAGATACGCAGTATTTT. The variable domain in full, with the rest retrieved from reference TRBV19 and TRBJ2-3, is DGGITQSPKYLFRKEGQNVTLSCEQNLNHDAMYWYRQDPGQGLRLIYYSQIVNDFQKGDIAEGYSVSREKKESFPLTVTSAQKNPTAFYLCASSPRGISTDTQYFGPGTRLTVL.

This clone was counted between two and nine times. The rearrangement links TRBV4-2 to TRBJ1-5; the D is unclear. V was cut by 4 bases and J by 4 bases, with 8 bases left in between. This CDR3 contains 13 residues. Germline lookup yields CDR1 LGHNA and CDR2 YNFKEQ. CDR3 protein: CASSRGENQPQHF. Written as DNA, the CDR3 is TGTGCCAGCAGCCGAGGCGAGAATCAGCCCCAGCATTTT.